The 22 T cell receptor beta chains reported below all come from one sample, sequenced in a study of vaccination and CD4 T cells after COVID-19. As to treatment: roughly nine-day PBMC culture with coronavirus spike peptide pools or control peptides (ViraFEST assay). CD4+ T cells that came from the unexposed donor were collected before the COVID-19 pandemic (2011-2018). The assay that was used to sequence DNA from cultured CD4+ T cells was the Oncomine TCR Beta short-read assay. The authors extracted genomic DNA from cultured CD4+ T cells. From the PCR reads, TCRdb called clonotypes with MiXCR, one entry per CDR3 protein. The sample contains around 10,000 distinct CDR3 sequences, 25% to 30% of which appear only once. No antigen has been identified for these receptors. The specimen was CD4+ T cells from blood, cultured in vitro. The receptors were gathered from a human donor in good health.

This clonotype came up a few times. The CDR3 nucleotides are TGTGCCAGCAGTCTGACAGGGGGTGAGAACACCGGGGAGCTGTTTTTT. It encodes CASSLTGGENTGELFF. The rearrangement links TRBV28 to TRBJ2-2; the match to TRBD1 covers 9 bases. Germline V gives CDR1 MDHEN, CDR2 SYDVKM. The CDR3 spans 16 residues. J gave up 1 base and V 5 bases, and 5 bases lay outside the gene matches.

The chain uses TRBV20-1 and TRBJ1-1, with D hard to call. With 2 bases removed from V and 0 bases from J, the gap between germline ends came to 10 bases. The CDR3 contains 14 residues. Germline V gene data show CDR1 as DFQATT and CDR2 as SNEGSKA (reference sequence). The CDR3: CSARREGVNTEAFF. CDR3 DNA: TGCAGTGCTAGACGGGAGGGCGTGAACACTGAAGCTTTCTTT.

This clonotype was seen a few times. This chain links TRBV7-9 with TRBJ2-3; a weak D match, TRBD1 (5 bases). The CDR3 consists of 13 residues. V lost 5 bases and J lost 9, with 15 bases in between. Germline V gene lookup returns CDR1 SEHNR and CDR2 FQNEAQ (reference sequence). The CDR3 DNA is TGTGCCAGCAGCCTTGACCCACAGGCGACGCAGTATTTT. As protein: CASSLDPQATQYF.

This sequence joins TRBV7-6 and TRBJ2-7; D might be TRBD2 (6 bases). Looked up from germline, CDR1 is SGHVS and CDR2 is FNYEAQ. The CDR3 spans 16 residues. The V end was cut by 3 bases, the J end by 0 bases, with 15 bases between. CDR3 in amino acids: CASSFGTYRSSYEQYF. Here the CDR3 DNA reads TGTGCCAGCAGCTTTGGGACTTACCGGAGCTCCTACGAGCAGTACTTC.

DNA for the CDR3: TGCAGTGCTATCCGGGACAACTCCTACAATGAGCAGTTCTTC. It specifies CSAIRDNSYNEQFF. The V gene is TRBV20-1, the J gene TRBJ2-1, with D perhaps TRBD1 (6 bases). The germline V and J ends were trimmed by 4 bases and 0 bases, with 10 bases remaining between them. The CDR3 extends over 14 amino acids. Germline-derived CDR1 and CDR2 are DFQATT and SNEGSKA (reference sequence).

The chain uses TRBV7-9 and TRBJ1-2; 8 bases map to TRBD1. The length of the CDR3 is 15 residues. J was trimmed by 8 bases and V by 5 bases; bases with no gene match: 13. CDR1 is SEHNR and CDR2 is FQNEAQ in the germline V gene (reference sequence). CDR3 nucleotides: TGTGCCAGCAGCGGCCCTGTGCAGGGGGCGCAGGGCTACACCTTC. This translates into CASSGPVQGAQGYTF.

The sample holds a few counts of this clonotype. The chain recombines TRBV6-1 with TRBJ2-2; 8 bases are a match to TRBD2. The CDR3 runs to 15 residues. The germline CDR1 and CDR2 sequences are MNHNS and SASEGT. The V segment lost 5 bases and the J segment 7 bases; nucleotides outside the gene matches: 9. The chain's CDR3 is CASSRPGLGVGELFF. CDR3 bases: TGTGCCAGCAGTCGGCCGGGACTAGGAGTCGGGGAGCTGTTTTTT.

This clonotype was recorded a few times. This chain uses TRBV4-2 with TRBJ1-2; D not certain. Germline assignment: CDR1 LGHNA and CDR2 YNFKEQ. This CDR3 has 10 residues. The DNA for the CDR3 is TGTCCACTGAAGCAGTCTGGCTACACCTTC. It specifies CPLKQSGYTF.

This clonotype was recorded a few times. The CDR3, as DNA: TGTGCCAGCAGCCGGGAGGGGGGATCTGGGGCCAACGTCCTGACTTTC. It is translated as CASSREGGSGANVLTF. This rearrangement joins TRBV7-3 to TRBJ2-6; 8 bases map to TRBD2. CDR1 and CDR2 (germline): SGHTA, FQGTGA. Trimming cost V 5 bases and J 1 base; bases outside gene matches: 4. The CDR3 runs 16 residues. The variable domain in full, completed from reference TRBV7-3 and TRBJ2-6, reads GAGVSQTPSNKVTEKGKYVELRCDPISGHTALYWYRQSLGQGPEFLIYFQGTGAADDSGLPNDRFFAVRPEGSVSTLKIQRTERGDSAVYLCASSREGGSGANVLTFGAGSRLTVL.

This clonotype was detected only a few times. The rearrangement joins TRBV20-1 to TRBJ1-2; the match to TRBD1 covers 7 bases. J gave up 0 bases and V 1 base, and 11 bases lay outside the gene matches. This CDR3 is 17 amino acids long. CDR1 is DFQATT, CDR2 SNEGSKA, per germline (reference sequence). The DNA of the CDR3 is TGCAGTGCTAGAGGACGACAGGGTACGATAGCTAACTATGGCTACACCTTC. It encodes CSARGRQGTIANYGYTF.

The chain links TRBV10-1 to TRBJ1-2; TRBD1 agrees at 12 bases. V lost 5 bases, J lost 5 bases, and 12 bases stayed unmatched. The CDR3 spans 17 residues. Germline CDR1 reads WNHNN; CDR2 reads SYGVQD (reference sequence). The DNA for the CDR3 is TGCGCCAGCAGTCTCCCAGGGACAGGGGGCAGGTGGTATGGCTACACCTTC. Translating it yields CASSLPGTGGRWYGYTF.

The chain recombines TRBV20-1 with TRBJ2-1, with D unclear. The length of the CDR3 is 16 residues. The V gene's germline CDR1 is DFQATT and CDR2 SNEGSKA (reference sequence). The germline V and J ends were trimmed by 0 bases and 1 base, with 13 bases remaining between them. CDR3 bases: TGCAGTGCTAGAGATCTATCCTCAAGTTCCTACAATGAGCAGTTCTTC. Translated, it gives CSARDLSSSSYNEQFF.

This clonotype appeared a few times. This chain joins TRBV5-5 and TRBJ1-6; the D gene is possibly TRBD1 (6 bases). Germline V gene lookup returns CDR1 SGHKS and CDR2 YYEKEE (reference sequence). Trimming took 4 bases from V and 6 from J, leaving 11 bases between them. The CDR3 extends over 14 amino acids. The chain's CDR3 is CASSAGQTNSPLHF. The CDR3 nucleotides read TGTGCCAGCAGCGCAGGACAGACTAATTCACCCCTCCACTTT.

The chain links TRBV7-6 to TRBJ2-2; D gene uncertain. The CDR3 totals 14 residues. The germline V gene encodes CDR1 SGHVS and CDR2 FNYEAQ. Trimming took off 5 bases at V and 5 bases at J, with 12 bases between the two ends. CDR3 amino acids: CASSLSLLTGELFF. The CDR3, as DNA: TGTGCCAGCAGCCTATCTCTCTTGACCGGGGAGCTGTTTTTT.

This clonotype is judged medium-sized. CDR3 amino acids: CASSPSFPSFTQYF. The CDR3 region has the DNA TGTGCCAGCAGCCCTAGTTTCCCCAGCTTTACGCAGTATTTT. The V and J genes are TRBV27 and TRBJ2-3, with D unclear. In germline, CDR1 is MNHEY, CDR2 SMNVEV (reference sequence). V gave up 6 bases and J gave up 8 bases, with 18 bases separating them. The CDR3 totals 14 residues.

The V gene is TRBV15, the J gene TRBJ1-4, with D possibly being TRBD1 (6 bases). Germline V gives CDR1 LNHNV, CDR2 YYDKDF (reference sequence). Trimming removed 4 bases from V and 0 bases from J, with 9 bases in between. The CDR3 sequence is 15 residues long. CDR3: CATSMRGATNEKLFF. The DNA of the CDR3 is TGTGCCACCAGCATGAGGGGGGCAACTAATGAAAAACTGTTTTTT. Full variable domain (missing parts from reference TRBV15 and TRBJ1-4): DAMVIQNPRYQVTQFGKPVTLSCSQTLNHNVMYWYQQKSSQAPKLLFHYYDKDFNNEADTPDNFQSRRPNTSFCFLDIRSPGLGDTAMYLCATSMRGATNEKLFFGSGTQLSVL.

This clonotype was detected a few times. The chain employs TRBV20-1 and TRBJ2-7, with 11 bases identical to TRBD2. The CDR3 runs to 16 residues. V dropped 1 base and J dropped 7; count of bases not matched to a gene: 12. Per the germline V gene, CDR1 is DFQATT and CDR2 is SNEGSKA (reference sequence). CDR3 protein: CSARGASSGRVYEQYF. CDR3 sequence (DNA): TGCAGTGCTAGAGGGGCTAGTAGCGGGAGGGTTTATGAGCAGTACTTC.

This clonotype was recorded only once. V is TRBV20-1 and J is TRBJ2-3, with D possibly matching TRBD1 (6 bases). The V and J ends lost 0 bases and 4 bases respectively, with 11 bases between them. Germline CDR1 reads DFQATT; CDR2 reads SNEGSKA (reference sequence). CDR3 length: 14 amino acids. The CDR3 DNA reads as TGCAGTGCTAGAGATCGCAGGGGTGCAGATACGCAGTATTTT. It specifies CSARDRRGADTQYF.

The chain carries TRBV5-1 and TRBJ2-5; D not resolved. This CDR3 spans 13 amino acids. Germline V gene sequence: CDR1 SGHRS, CDR2 YFSETQ. Trimming pared 0 bases from V and 5 bases from J, leaving 8 bases between. CDR3 region: CASSLGSSETQYF. CDR3 sequence (DNA): TGCGCCAGCAGCTTGGGATCCAGTGAGACCCAGTACTTC.

This clonotype was seen a few times. V and J are TRBV20-1 and TRBJ2-7; TRBD1 aligns across 8 bases. The CDR3 has 15 amino acids. Trimming removed 0 bases from V and 5 bases from J; junction bases left unmatched: 9. Germline V gene sequence: CDR1 DFQATT, CDR2 SNEGSKA (reference sequence). Here the CDR3 reads CSARDPGQGIDEQYF. CDR3 DNA: TGCAGTGCTAGAGATCCAGGACAGGGAATCGACGAGCAGTACTTC.

By frequency in the sample, this clonotype is medium-sized. The gene calls are TRBV27 and TRBJ2-2, with a tentative D call TRBD2 (6 bases). V dropped 6 bases and J dropped 1 base, with 15 bases sitting between them. This CDR3 has 16 amino acids. The germline V gene encodes CDR1 MNHEY and CDR2 SMNVEV (reference sequence). Here the CDR3 DNA reads TGTGCCAGCAGGGAGGGATTGGCGCTGAACACCGGGGAGCTGTTTTTT. Amino acid sequence: CASREGLALNTGELFF.

The DNA of the CDR3 is TGTGCCAGCAGTTTTCTGGGACAGGATAACTATGGCTACACCTTC. Residues: CASSFLGQDNYGYTF. V usage is TRBV27 and J usage is TRBJ1-2; TRBD1 agrees at 8 bases. This CDR3 is 15 amino acids long. CDR1 is MNHEY and CDR2 is SMNVEV in the germline V gene (reference sequence). With 3 bases clipped from V and 1 base from J, the junction kept 4 bases outside the gene matches.